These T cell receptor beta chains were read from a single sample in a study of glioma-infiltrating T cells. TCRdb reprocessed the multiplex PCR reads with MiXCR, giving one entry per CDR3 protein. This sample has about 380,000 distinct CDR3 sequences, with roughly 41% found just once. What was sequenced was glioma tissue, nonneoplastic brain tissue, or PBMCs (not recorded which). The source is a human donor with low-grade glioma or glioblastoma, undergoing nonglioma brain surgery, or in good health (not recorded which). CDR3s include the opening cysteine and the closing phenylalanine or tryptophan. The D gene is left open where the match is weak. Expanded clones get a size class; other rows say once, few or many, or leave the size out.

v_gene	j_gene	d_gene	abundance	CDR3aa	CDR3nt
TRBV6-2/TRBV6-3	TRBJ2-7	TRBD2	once	CASRAWTGGSYEQYF	TGTGCCAGCAGGGCTTGGACGGGGGGCTCCTACGAGCAGTACTTC
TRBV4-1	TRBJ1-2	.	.	CASSQHKAYGYTF	TGCGCCAGCAGCCAACACAAGGCCTATGGCTACACCTTC
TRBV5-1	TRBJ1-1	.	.	CASSLEFVLNTEAFF	TGCGCCAGCAGCTTGGAGTTCGTACTGAACACTGAAGCTTTCTTT
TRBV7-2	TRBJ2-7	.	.	CASSSTQNSYEQYF	TGTGCCAGCAGCTCGACACAAAACTCCTACGAGCAGTACTTC
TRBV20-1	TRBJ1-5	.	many	CSALRGGPNQPQHF	TGCAGTGCTCTGCGTGGGGGACCCAATCAGCCCCAGCATTTT
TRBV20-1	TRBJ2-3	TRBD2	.	CSTIRTSGTADTQYF	TGCAGTACTATTCGGACTAGCGGGACGGCAGATACGCAGTATTTT
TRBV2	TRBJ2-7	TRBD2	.	CASSATSGRVSGEQYF	TGTGCCAGCAGTGCGACTAGCGGGAGGGTATCGGGGGAGCAGTACTTC
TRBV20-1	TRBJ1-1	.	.	CSAIGTANTEAFF	TGCAGTGCTATCGGGACGGCTAACACTGAAGCTTTCTTT
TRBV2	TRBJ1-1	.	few	CASTTHRWANTEAFF	TGTGCCAGCACGACCCACAGGTGGGCGAACACTGAAGCTTTCTTT
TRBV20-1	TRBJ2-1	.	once	CSARRPGRYNEQSF	TGCAGTGCTAGACGACCCGGACGCTACAATGAACAGTCCTTC
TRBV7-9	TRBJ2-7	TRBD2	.	CASSVAGGPGDEQYF	TGTGCCAGCAGCGTAGCGGGAGGGCCCGGCGACGAGCAGTACTTC
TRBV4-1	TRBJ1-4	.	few	CASSHPWPRPTNEKLFF	TGCGCCAGCAGCCACCCGTGGCCCAGACCAACTAATGAAAAACTGTTTTTT
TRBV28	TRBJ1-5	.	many	CASSLIGEQPQHF	TGTGCCAGCAGTTTGATAGGAGAGCAGCCCCAGCATTTT
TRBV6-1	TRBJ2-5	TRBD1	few	CASREDRGRETQYF	TGTGCCAGTAGGGAGGACAGGGGGAGAGAGACCCAGTACTTC
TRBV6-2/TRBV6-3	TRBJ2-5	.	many	CASSTIQETQYF	TGTGCCAGCAGTACAATTCAAGAGACCCAGTACTTC
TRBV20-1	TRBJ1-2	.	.	CSARESARVYGYTF	TGCAGTGCTAGAGAATCTGCCAGGGTGTATGGCTACACCTTC
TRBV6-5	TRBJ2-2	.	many	CASSYILTGELFF	TGTGCCAGCAGTTACATACTAACCGGGGAGCTGTTTTTT
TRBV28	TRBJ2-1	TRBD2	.	CASSSPGVAGALNEQFF	TGTGCCAGCAGTTCCCCTGGGGTAGCGGGAGCATTGAATGAGCAGTTCTTC
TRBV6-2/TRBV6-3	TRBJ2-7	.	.	CVCSYSPASHEQYF	TGTGTCTGCAGTTACTCTCCAGCTTCCCACGAGCAGTACTTC
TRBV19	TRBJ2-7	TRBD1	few	CASSSPWTGNSYEQYF	TGTGCCAGTAGTAGCCCTTGGACAGGGAACTCCTACGAGCAGTACTTC
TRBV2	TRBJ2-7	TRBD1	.	CASSVDRGPYEQYF	TGTGCCAGCAGCGTGGACAGGGGCCCCTACGAGCAGTACTTC
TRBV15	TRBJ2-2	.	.	CATSRDWPAGELFF	TGTGCCACCAGCAGAGATTGGCCAGCCGGGGAGCTGTTTTTT
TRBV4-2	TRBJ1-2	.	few	CASSQETGSYGYTF	TGTGCCAGCAGCCAAGAGACGGGCAGCTATGGCTACACCTTC
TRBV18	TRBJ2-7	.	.	CASSPSQSLNEQYF	TGTGCCAGCTCACCCTCACAGTCATTAAATGAGCAGTACTTC